The 27 T cell receptor beta chains listed next were all sequenced from one sample in a study of blood T cell repertoires in COVID-19 (dated by TCRdb to about 2020). Receptor amplification or capture employed the immunoSEQ multiplex PCR assay. This immuneACCESS table, as held by TCRdb, lists in-frame sequences with V and J called but not all clones. Of the missing ones, under half trace to an unresolved V gene in checked studies; the others have no known cause. The sample data list 70,000 to 100,000 clones, and roughly 90% of these were observed just once. Under 2% of the sample belongs to the ten largest clones. Sequencing input: peripheral blood. The receptors here all came from a man aged 55 to 70 with acute or convalescent COVID-19.

V and J are TRBV5-1 and TRBJ2-5; D might be TRBD1 (5 bases). The ends were cut back, 4 bases at V and 1 base at J, with 11 bases in the middle. Germline V gene sequence: CDR1 SGHRS, CDR2 YFSETQ. This CDR3 has 14 amino acids. In DNA form, the CDR3 reads TGCGCCAGCAGCACAGGACACTTCCAAGAGACCCAGTACTTC. This translates into CASSTGHFQETQYF.

The J gene is TRBJ2-3, the V gene TRBV13, with D maybe TRBD1 (5 bases). The V gene's germline CDR1 is PRHDT and CDR2 FYEKMQ (reference sequence). Trimming left V 4 bases short and J 2 bases short, with 13 bases between. The CDR3 runs to 15 residues. CDR3 in amino acids: CASSSDSFNTDTQYF. The CDR3 DNA follows: TGTGCCAGCAGCTCCGACAGCTTTAACACAGATACGCAGTATTTT.

This rearrangement joins TRBV15 to TRBJ1-2; 10 positions match TRBD1. CDR3 length: 14 residues. Trimming cost V 3 bases and J 3 bases; bases outside gene matches: 1. Germline CDR1 reads LNHNV; CDR2 reads YYDKDF (reference sequence). The CDR3 region has the DNA TGTGCCACCAGCAGGGACAGGGGGGACTATGGCTACACCTTC. This translates into CATSRDRGDYGYTF.

The rearrangement links TRBV9 to TRBJ2-5, with 9 bases matching TRBD1. The ends lost 5 bases at V and 3 bases at J; junction bases unmatched: 11. The CDR3 runs 16 residues. The V gene's germline CDR1 is SGDLS and CDR2 YYNGEE. The CDR3 DNA reads TGTGCCAGCAGTGGAATGGGACAGGGAATTGAAGAGACCCAGTACTTC. Encoded protein: CASSGMGQGIEETQYF.

In DNA form, the CDR3 reads TGTGCCAGCAGTACCCCGAGGGAGAGACACTCCTACGAGCAGTACTTC. Translation gives CASSTPRERHSYEQYF. The chain is built from TRBV6-2 or TRBV6-3 and TRBJ2-7; TRBD2 might be the D (5 bases). The CDR3 is 16 amino acids. In germline, CDR1 is MNHEY, CDR2 SVGEGT. V lost 5 bases and J lost 0, with 17 bases in between.

The chain has TRBV5-1 and TRBJ2-2; D unresolved. CDR1 is SGHRS, CDR2 YFSETQ, per germline. V was cut by 0 bases and J by 2 bases, with 2 bases left in between. The CDR3 is 13 amino acids. The CDR3 region has the DNA TGCGCCAGCAGCTTGGCTAACACCGGGGAGCTGTTTTTT. This encodes CASSLANTGELFF.

This chain joins TRBV24-1 and TRBJ2-1; no definite D call. The V end was cut by 0 bases, the J end by 14 bases, with 13 bases between. The CDR3 loop spans 13 amino acids. Germline-derived CDR1 and CDR2 are KGHDR and SFDVKD. This chain's CDR3 is CATSDLQVPVKFF. The CDR3 DNA follows: TGTGCCACCAGTGATTTGCAGGTGCCTGTTAAGTTCTTC.

This chain joins TRBV13 and TRBJ2-1, with 12 positions matching TRBD2. Germline V CDR1 and CDR2: PRHDT, FYEKMQ (reference sequence). After removal of 5 bases from V and 7 bases from J, the junction contained 15 bases not matched to a gene. The CDR3 extends over 18 amino acids. In nucleotides, the CDR3 is TGTGCCAGCAGCCCCTACCCCCTAGCGGGAGGGCCGGGGAATGAGCAGTTCTTC. Amino acids: CASSPYPLAGGPGNEQFF.

This clone was detected once. The chain combines TRBV24-1 with TRBJ2-7; 9 bases fit TRBD2. Trimming removed 7 bases from V and 4 bases from J; junction bases left unmatched: 13. Germline CDR1 is KGHDR and CDR2 is SFDVKD. The CDR3 consists of 16 residues. Written as DNA, the CDR3 is TGTGCCACCAGCCCCCCTTTGACTAGCGGTAGGTACGAGCAGTACTTC. Amino acids: CATSPPLTSGRYEQYF.

The chain is built from TRBV19 and TRBJ1-5; 8 bases fit TRBD1. J lost 5 bases, V lost 1 base, and 4 bases had no gene match. The CDR3 sequence is 15 residues long. Germline CDR1 LNHDA, CDR2 SQIVND (reference sequence). The CDR3 nucleotides read TGTGCCAGTAGTATAGGACAGGGGCCAGATCAGCCCCAGCATTTT. Protein sequence: CASSIGQGPDQPQHF.

The chain has TRBV4-3 and TRBJ2-2; D is undetermined. The germline gives CDR1 LGHNA, CDR2 YSLEER. This CDR3 comprises 14 residues. V lost 1 base, J lost 8 bases, and 11 bases lay in between. CDR3 bases: TGCGCCAGCAGCCAAGTCCCGACATCAGGGGAGCTGTTTTTT. It encodes CASSQVPTSGELFF.

This chain connects TRBV28 to TRBJ2-7, with 7 bases lining up with TRBD1. This CDR3 is 14 amino acids long. Germline loops: CDR1 MDHEN, CDR2 SYDVKM. With V trimmed by 4 bases and J by 4 bases, 7 bases remained unmatched. The CDR3 region is CASSYLGGEYEQYF. DNA for the CDR3: TGTGCCAGCAGTTATTTAGGGGGCGAGTACGAGCAGTACTTC. The entire variable domain, with the rest obtained from reference TRBV28 and TRBJ2-7, is as follows: DVKVTQSSRYLVKRTGEKVFLECVQDMDHENMFWYRQDPGLGLRLIYFSYDVKMKEKGDIPEGYSVSREKKERFSLILESASTNQTSMYLCASSYLGGEYEQYFGPGTRLTVT.

The DNA for the CDR3 is TGTGCCAGCAGTTATGGGGACAGGGGAATTTCCGGGGAGCTGTTTTTT. Translating gives CASSYGDRGISGELFF. The chain links TRBV6-5 to TRBJ2-2, with 10 nucleotides matching TRBD1. The trim removed 3 bases at V and 6 bases at J, leaving 7 bases unmatched. The CDR3 is 16 amino acids. From germline, CDR1 is MNHEY and CDR2 SVGAGI.

The chain employs TRBV6-2 or TRBV6-3 and TRBJ1-2; D gene uncertain. CDR1 is MNHEY and CDR2 is SVGEGT in the germline V gene. V lost 2 bases and J 5 bases, leaving 6 bases between the germline ends. The CDR3 covers 12 residues. The CDR3 region is CASSYGQYGYTF. Written as DNA, the CDR3 is TGTGCCAGCAGTTACGGGCAGTATGGCTACACCTTC.

The chain employs TRBV5-8 and TRBJ1-2; D uncertain. V dropped 0 bases and J dropped 4 bases, with 13 bases sitting between them. Germline V gives CDR1 SGHTS, CDR2 YDEGEE. This CDR3 is 15 amino acids long. The CDR3 protein is CASSLETVAGYGYTF. Here the CDR3 DNA reads TGTGCCAGCAGCTTGGAAACGGTCGCGGGCTATGGCTACACCTTC.

The chain joins TRBV5-1 to TRBJ1-2; no definite D call. Germline-derived CDR1 and CDR2 are SGHRS and YFSETQ. The CDR3 contains 14 residues. Trimming took off 2 bases at V and 4 bases at J, with 12 bases between the two ends. For the CDR3, the DNA is TGCGCCAGCAGCTTAGGTCCTGGAGGCTATGGCTACACCTTC. Encoded protein: CASSLGPGGYGYTF.

The sample holds one count of this clone. The V gene is TRBV29-1, the J gene TRBJ2-1; a possible D gene is TRBD2 (6 bases). V was cut by 2 bases and J by 9 bases, with 17 bases left in between. The CDR3 sequence is 14 residues long. Germline lookup yields CDR1 SQVTM and CDR2 ANQGSEA. For the CDR3, the DNA is TGCAGCGTTGAACGGGGCGGGGAGCACGCTGAGCAGTTCTTC. Amino acid sequence: CSVERGGEHAEQFF.

This chain uses TRBV4-1 with TRBJ2-7, with 7 positions matching TRBD1. CDR1 and CDR2 from the germline V gene are MGHRA and YSYEKL. V lost 0 bases to trimming and J lost 1 base; unmatched junction nucleotides: 12. The CDR3 is made up of 18 amino acids. CDR3 DNA sequence: TGCGCCAGCAGCCAAGAAACCACAGGGGCCCTTCGTTCCTACGAGCAGTACTTC. This encodes CASSQETTGALRSYEQYF.

The chain couples TRBV6-2 or TRBV6-3 to TRBJ2-5; TRBD2 matches at 9 bases. The CDR3 is made up of 17 amino acids. V lost 2 bases, J lost 3 bases, and 10 bases stayed unmatched. In germline, CDR1 is MNHEY, CDR2 SVGEGT. The CDR3 sequence is CASSYGGRAGFKETQYF. CDR3 nucleotides: TGTGCCAGCAGTTACGGCGGGAGGGCCGGCTTTAAAGAGACCCAGTACTTC.

The gene calls are TRBV7-3 and TRBJ2-5, with 7 positions matching TRBD2. Germline values: CDR1 SGHTA, CDR2 FQGTGA. J gave up 5 bases and V 6 bases, and 6 bases lay outside the gene matches. The CDR3 contains 13 residues. In DNA form, the CDR3 reads TGTGCCAGCAGTTTGGGGGGGATTGAGACCCAGTACTTC. Translation: CASSLGGIETQYF.

This sequence joins TRBV10-1 and TRBJ2-7; the D is unclear. Germline loops: CDR1 WNHNN, CDR2 SYGVQD (reference sequence). The CDR3 is made up of 12 amino acids. V dropped 7 bases and J dropped 5 bases, with 12 bases sitting between them. CDR3 loop: CASTGGWDEQYF. The CDR3 DNA follows: TGCGCCAGCACTGGCGGTTGGGACGAGCAGTACTTC.

This CDR3 reads CASSYIVGVTEAFF. CDR3 DNA sequence: TGTGCCAGCAGTTACATAGTCGGGGTCACTGAAGCTTTCTTT. The V gene is TRBV6-5, the J gene TRBJ1-1, with D hard to call. The V and J ends lost 2 bases and 4 bases respectively, with 11 bases between them. This CDR3 contains 14 residues. In germline, CDR1 is MNHEY, CDR2 SVGAGI.

The chain links TRBV20-1 to TRBJ2-1; D unclear. The V end lost 2 bases, the J end lost 4 bases, and 3 bases lay between the germline ends. From germline, CDR1 is DFQATT and CDR2 SNEGSKA (reference sequence). CDR3 length equals 11 residues. The chain's CDR3 is CSARLYNEQFF. CDR3 DNA: TGCAGTGCTAGACTGTACAATGAGCAGTTCTTC.

The chain couples TRBV4-3 to TRBJ2-5, with TRBD1 matching over 10 bases. Germline loops: CDR1 LGHNA, CDR2 YSLEER. V lost 0 bases, J lost 5 bases, and 18 bases stayed unmatched. This CDR3 contains 20 residues. CDR3 sequence (DNA): TGCGCCAGCAGCCAAGAAGGGGACAGGGGTCGGAGGGGGTTTGGTGAGACCCAGTACTTC. Translated: CASSQEGDRGRRGFGETQYF.

V usage is TRBV2 and J usage is TRBJ2-2; TRBD1 aligns across 11 bases. The CDR3 has 16 amino acids. The germline gives CDR1 SNHLY, CDR2 FYNNEI. Losses at the gene ends were 5 bases for V and 5 bases for J; bases not matched to a gene: 7. In nucleotides, the CDR3 is TGTGCCAGCAGTACCGGGACAGGGGGTCGAACCGGGGAGCTGTTTTTT. Translating it yields CASSTGTGGRTGELFF.

The chain uses TRBV5-4 and TRBJ1-4; D gene unclear. V gave up 4 bases and J gave up 0 bases, with 13 bases separating them. Germline CDR1 and CDR2: SGHNT and YYREEE (reference sequence). The CDR3 runs 16 residues. Here the CDR3 DNA reads TGTGCCAGCAGCCCAGAGGCCTCAGCAACTAATGAAAAACTGTTTTTT. This translates into CASSPEASATNEKLFF.

V usage is TRBV29-1 and J usage is TRBJ1-1, with D hard to call. Germline V gives CDR1 SQVTM, CDR2 ANQGSEA. V dropped 3 bases and J dropped 2 bases, with 13 bases sitting between them. The CDR3 loop spans 14 amino acids. The CDR3 DNA is TGCAGCGTTGAGTTGGGCGGAGGAAACACTGAAGCTTTCTTT. Its protein is CSVELGGGNTEAFF. Supplemented by reference TRBV29-1 and TRBJ1-1, the full variable domain reads SAVISQKPSRDICQRGTSLTIQCQVDSQVTMMFWYRQQPGQSLTLIATANQGSEATYESGFVIDKFPISRPNLTFSTLTVSNMSPEDSSIYLCSVELGGGNTEAFFGQGTRLTVV.